This record looks at one TCR beta chain sequence and its context. Authors' methods: It was from reference gene primer amplification that nucleated cell counts were estimated. Measured with immunoSEQ multiplex PCR; TCRdb has only the in-frame clones, and not every one. That table is the source of V, J and clone size, and D and trimming were worked out from the DNA. The sample shows about 84,000 clones, nearly 85% of them seen only once. V was pared by 6 bases and J by 2 bases, with 4 bases of the junction left unmatched. Germline V gene data show CDR1 as SGHAT and CDR2 as FQNNGV. The CDR3 is made up of 15 amino acids. The sample comes from a study of blood T cell repertoires in COVID-19. Study in general: There were acute and convalescent COVID-19 samples, and they came from the United States, Italy and Spain. The analysed material was cDNA or gDNA that came from T cells, B-cell-depleted T cells, or PBMCs.

The gene calls are TRBV11-2 and TRBJ2-7; TRBD2 matches 13 bases. The receptor was isolated from a woman of 80 years or more with acute or convalescent COVID-19. Specimen: peripheral blood. Written as DNA, the CDR3 is TGTGCCAGCAGGGGGACTAGCGGGACCGCCTACGAGCAGTACTTC. This encodes CASRGTSGTAYEQYF.